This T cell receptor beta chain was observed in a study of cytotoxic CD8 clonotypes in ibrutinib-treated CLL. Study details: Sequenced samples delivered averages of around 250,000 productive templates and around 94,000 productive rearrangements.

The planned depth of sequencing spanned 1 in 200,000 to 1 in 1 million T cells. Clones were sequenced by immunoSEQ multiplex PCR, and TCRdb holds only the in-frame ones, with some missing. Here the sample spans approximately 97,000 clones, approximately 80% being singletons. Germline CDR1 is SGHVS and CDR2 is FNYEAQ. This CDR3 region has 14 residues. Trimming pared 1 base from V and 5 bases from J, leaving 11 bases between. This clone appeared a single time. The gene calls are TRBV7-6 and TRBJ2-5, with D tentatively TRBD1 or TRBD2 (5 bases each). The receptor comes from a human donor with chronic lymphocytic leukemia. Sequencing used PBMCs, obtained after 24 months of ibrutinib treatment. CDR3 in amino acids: CASSLEAGSETQYF. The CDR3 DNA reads TGTGCCAGCAGCTTAGAGGCAGGGAGCGAGACCCAGTACTTC.